This is a list of T cell receptor beta chains from one sample in a study of CD8 T cells in Susac syndrome. TCRdb re-derived calls from the immunoSEQ multiplex PCR reads in MiXCR, one entry per CDR3 protein. The sample lists approximately 300,000 distinct CDR3 sequences, over 75% occurring once. Sequenced input: CD8+ T cells from PBMCs. These receptors were obtained from a human donor with multiple sclerosis. The CDR3 runs from the conserved cysteine through the conserved F or W. The D gene is left open where the match is weak. The size entry is marked missing in some rows and otherwise reads once, few, many or a size class.

abundance	j_gene	d_gene	v_gene	CDR3nt	CDR3aa
NA	TRBJ1-1	TRBD1	TRBV9	TGTGCCAGCAGCGGCAGGGGGGTTGAAGCTTTCTTT	CASSGRGVEAFF
NA	TRBJ2-3	TRBD2	TRBV9	TGTGCCAGCAGTGTTGCGGGGGGCGCAGATACGCAGTATTTT	CASSVAGGADTQYF
NA	TRBJ2-1	TRBD2	TRBV7-2	TGTGCCAGCAGCTTGACTAGCGCCAATGAGCAGTTCTTC	CASSLTSANEQFF
NA	TRBJ2-6	NA	TRBV28	TGTGCCAGCAGCCCGGACGGTCTCTCTGGGGCCAACGTCCTGACTTTC	CASSPDGLSGANVLTF
NA	TRBJ2-3	TRBD2	TRBV20-1	TGCAGTGCTAGAGCAATGGCGGGAGGGCAGCCAGATACGCAGTATTTT	CSARAMAGGQPDTQYF
NA	TRBJ2-7	NA	TRBV20-1	TGCAGTGCTAGAGATATTGACAACTACTACGAGCAGTACTTC	CSARDIDNYYEQYF
NA	TRBJ2-7	TRBD1	TRBV7-9	TGTGCCAGCAGCTCAAACCGGGACAGGGGCTACGAGCAGTACTTC	CASSSNRDRGYEQYF
NA	TRBJ2-1	NA	TRBV7-2	TGTGCCAGCAGCTTAAGCGTGCGGACCCCCTCTGAGCAGTTCTTC	CASSLSVRTPSEQFF
NA	TRBJ1-4	NA	TRBV7-9	TGTGCCAGCAGCTTCTATGGGGCGGCTAATGAAAAACTGTTTTTT	CASSFYGAANEKLFF
NA	TRBJ2-7	TRBD1	TRBV28	TGTGCCAGCAGTTTACATCTGGACAGGCGGTACGAGCAGTACTTC	CASSLHLDRRYEQYF
NA	TRBJ2-5	NA	TRBV7-9	TGTGCCAGCAGCTCCCCAAGGGGCCTCGAGAGGGAGACCCAGTACTTC	CASSSPRGLERETQYF
NA	TRBJ2-1	NA	TRBV19	TGTGCCAGTAGTATAGTGGGACTTGCAAACAATGAGCAGTTCTTC	CASSIVGLANNEQFF
few	TRBJ2-1	NA	TRBV6-1	TGTGCCAGCAGGGAGGGGTCCAATGAGCAGTTCTTC	CASREGSNEQFF
once	TRBJ1-2	NA	TRBV29-1	TGCAGCGTCCCGGGGGGGCGGGATGGCTACACCTTC	CSVPGGRDGYTF
NA	TRBJ1-2	NA	TRBV29-1	TGCAGCGTTGTGGGAGGGAAACATGGCTACACCTTC	CSVVGGKHGYTF
NA	TRBJ2-7	TRBD2	TRBV30	TGTGCCTGGCTCCCCGGGGTAGCGGGAGCCTACGAGCAGTACTTC	CAWLPGVAGAYEQYF
NA	TRBJ2-7	TRBD1	TRBV6-1	TGTGCCAGCAGTAGTGGACAGGGAGAAGGTGGGGACGAGCAGTACTTC	CASSSGQGEGGDEQYF
NA	TRBJ1-3	NA	TRBV20-1	TGCAGTGCTAGAGGGACTTCTGGAAACACCATATATTTT	CSARGTSGNTIYF
NA	TRBJ1-5	NA	TRBV4-3	TGCGCCAGCAGCCAAGGTCGTTCAGGGTATCAGCCCCAGCATTTT	CASSQGRSGYQPQHF
NA	TRBJ2-7	TRBD2	TRBV2	TGTGCCAGCAGTGAAGAAGGGGGACTAGCGGGCTTCTACGAGCAGTACTTC	CASSEEGGLAGFYEQYF
NA	TRBJ2-1	TRBD1	TRBV29-1	TGCAGCTGTTTCACCCGCCGCCGGGACAGGGGTTACAATGAGCAGTTCTTC	CSCFTRRRDRGYNEQFF
NA	TRBJ1-2	TRBD1	TRBV27	TGTGCCAGCAGTTATCCAGGGGGCGGCTACACCTTC	CASSYPGGGYTF